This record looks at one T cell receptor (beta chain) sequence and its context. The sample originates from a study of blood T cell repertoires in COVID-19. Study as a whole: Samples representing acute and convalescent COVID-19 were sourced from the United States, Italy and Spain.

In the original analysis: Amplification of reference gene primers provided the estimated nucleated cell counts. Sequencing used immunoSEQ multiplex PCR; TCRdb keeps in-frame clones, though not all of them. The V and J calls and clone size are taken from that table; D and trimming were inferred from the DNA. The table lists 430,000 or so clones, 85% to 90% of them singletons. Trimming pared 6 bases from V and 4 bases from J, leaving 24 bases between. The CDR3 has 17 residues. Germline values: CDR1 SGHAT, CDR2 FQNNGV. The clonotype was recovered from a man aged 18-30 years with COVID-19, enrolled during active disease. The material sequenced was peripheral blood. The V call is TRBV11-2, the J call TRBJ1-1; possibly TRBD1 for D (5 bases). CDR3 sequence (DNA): TGTGCCAGCAGTCCTCCAAGATACTGGGAAAGGGGCACTGAAGCTTTCTTT. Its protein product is CASSPPRYWERGTEAFF. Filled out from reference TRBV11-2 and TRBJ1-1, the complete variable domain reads EAGVAQSPRYKIIEKRQSVAFWCNPISGHATLYWYQQILGQGPKLLIQFQNNGVVDDSQLPKDRFSAERLKGVDSTLKIQPAKLEDSAVYLCASSPPRYWERGTEAFFGQGTRLTVV.